The clone carrying this TCR beta chain was found a few times. Antigen: not known. The data are from a study of cytomegalovirus exposure and HLA in healthy donors. With 4 bases removed from V and 5 bases from J, the gap between germline ends came to 15 bases. This CDR3 spans 15 amino acids. The V gene's germline CDR1 is SGHNT and CDR2 YYREEE (reference sequence). This PCR relied on a set of 60 Vbeta primers and 13 Jbeta primers. Assay used: immunoSEQ multiplex PCR; TCRdb lists only in-frame clones, some missing. The data contain 130,000 to 150,000 clones, about four fifths of them seen just once; the ten biggest clones take up 2.5% to 3.5%. Whole-study findings and limits: HLA allele associations emerged for 17,000 or so TCR beta sequences in a later analysis, at 0.05 false discovery rate. Differences between HLA loci emerged in a later analysis of TCR association rates, with DRB1 most and HLA-C fewest. CMV serostatus was the only immune exposure information that was available.

This clonotype was sampled from a male donor in good health and CMV-seronegative. This chain links TRBV5-4 with TRBJ2-2; D is possibly TRBD2 (5 bases). Sequencing input: PBMCs. The CDR3 DNA is TGTGCCAGCAGCACGGGATTACAAGGGACCGGGGAGCTGTTTTTT. Protein: CASSTGLQGTGELFF.